This T cell receptor beta chain was obtained from a study of blood T cell repertoires in COVID-19. Patients of the Seattle cohort, enrolled during active infection, were followed longitudinally. The data were produced by immunoSEQ multiplex PCR, yet TCRdb's version contains in-frame clones alone and is incomplete. This sample yields 300,000 to 350,000 clones, of which 90% are seen a single time; less than 3.5% belongs to the top ten. The V gene end was trimmed by 2 bases and the J gene end by 6 bases; junction bases not matched to a gene: 7. Germline V gene data show CDR1 as SGHNT and CDR2 as YYREEE (reference sequence). The CDR3 contains 15 residues.

The V gene is TRBV5-4, the J gene TRBJ2-7; 11 bases fit TRBD2. The sample comprised peripheral blood. This clonotype originated in a woman aged 25 to 39 with COVID-19, enrolled during active disease. The CDR3 nucleotides are TGTGCCAGCAGCTTCATGACTAGCGGGAATGCCGAGCAGTACTTC. Its translation: CASSFMTSGNAEQYF.